This T cell receptor (beta chain) comes out of a study of shared clonotypes between healthy human individuals. This CDR3 has 16 residues. Germline V gene sequence: CDR1 KGHSH, CDR2 LQKENI. V was clipped by 0 bases and J by 5 bases, with 17 bases between them. With regard to this clone: Its antigen is not identified.

General study points: Generation probabilities were higher for clonotypes shared across all four sorted-subset donors than for unshared ones. The study sampled only blood, and tissue repertoires likely differ.

Sequencing was at deep level. Produced via immunoSEQ multiplex PCR; TCRdb's table is partial and in-frame only. This sample has approximately 2.3 million clones, with approximately 93% found just once. The sequence derives from a young man in good health. Some clones in this sample may be carry-over from other donors' samples. This chain joins TRBV18 and TRBJ2-7; D may correspond to TRBD1 or TRBD2 (5 bases each). Sequenced: naive CD4+ T cells from PBMCs. Specified subset: CD45RA+ positively selected. The CDR3 spells CASSPPGNRGNNEQYF. CDR3 nucleotides: TGTGCCAGCTCACCACCGGGAAACCGGGGCAACAACGAGCAGTACTTC.